This T cell receptor (beta chain) originates from a study of control samples from healthy donors and cancer patients. The V gene's germline CDR1 is LGHDT and CDR2 YNNKEL (reference sequence). This CDR3 region has 11 residues. After removal of 8 bases from V and 7 bases from J, the junction contained 4 bases not matched to a gene. Measured with immunoSEQ multiplex PCR; TCRdb has only the in-frame clones, and not every one. The sample yields under 450,000 clones, approximately 90% seen once. The sequence was collected from a man in his forties or fifties with head and neck cancer. The rearrangement joins TRBV3-1 (or the pseudogene TRBV3-2) to TRBJ1-1; 7 bases fit TRBD1. Sequencing was performed on PBMCs. The CDR3 DNA reads TGTGCCAGCCGGGACAGAGGTGAAGCTTTCTTT. This gives the protein CASRDRGEAFF.